These T cell receptor beta chains were read from a single sample in a study of shared clonotypes between healthy human individuals. The assay was immunoSEQ multiplex PCR, and TCRdb's table has in-frame clones only and misses some. The sample carries 450,000 to 500,000 clones, 70% to 80% recorded once. Sequencing was done on a sample of PBMCs. These receptors were taken from a woman aged 40-49 years in good health. Some clones in this sample may be carry-over from other donors' samples. Each CDR3 is given with its conserved first and last residue. Fields, in order: clone size, J gene, D gene, V gene, CDR3 DNA, CDR3 protein. The D gene is left open where the match is weak. Rows give clone size only sometimes, using once, few, many, or a class for an expanded clone.

.	TRBJ1-4	.	TRBV7-2	TGTGCCAGCAGCTTAGTGGGGACCGGGAGTGAAAAACTGTTTTTT	CASSLVGTGSEKLFF
.	TRBJ2-1	.	TRBV4-1	TGCGCCAGCACCTGGGACCTGTTCGGATACAATGAGCAGTTCTTC	CASTWDLFGYNEQFF
.	TRBJ1-1	.	TRBV6-4	TGTGCCAGCAGTGGCCTGGGAGTAACTTTCTTT	CASSGLGVTFF
.	TRBJ1-6	.	TRBV7-9	TGTGCCAGCAGCTTTAGCGAGAGGTCACCCCTCCACTTT	CASSFSERSPLHF
few	TRBJ1-1	.	TRBV5-1	TGCGCCAGCAGCCCCTCAGTGAACACTGAAGCTTTCTTT	CASSPSVNTEAFF
many	TRBJ2-2	TRBD1	TRBV11-2	TGTGCCAGCAGCTCTTACAGGGGGCGACGCACCGGGGAGCTGTTTTTT	CASSSYRGRRTGELFF
.	TRBJ1-2	.	TRBV28	TGTGCCAGCAGCCCCTTGGAGGGGGGCTACACCTTC	CASSPLEGGYTF
few	TRBJ1-2	.	TRBV11-2	TGTGCCAGCAGCTCGGCGGATAGGGGGGACTTTGGCTACACCTTC	CASSSADRGDFGYTF
.	TRBJ2-7	TRBD2	TRBV30	TGTGCCTGGAGTACTCCCGGGACTAGCGGGAGAATGTACGAGCAGTACTTC	CAWSTPGTSGRMYEQYF
.	TRBJ2-5	TRBD2	TRBV7-3	TGTGCCAGCAGCTACACTAGCGGGAGGCTGGAGACCCAGTACTTC	CASSYTSGRLETQYF
.	TRBJ2-7	.	TRBV7-8	TGTGCCAGCAGCTTATTAGGGGTTGGCTCCTACGAGCAGTACTTC	CASSLLGVGSYEQYF
.	TRBJ2-1	.	TRBV27	.	CASSSSTVVSYNEQFF
.	TRBJ2-7	.	TRBV5-1	TGCGCCAGCAGCTTGGGGCAGGAGGGGATGGAGCAGTACTTC	CASSLGQEGMEQYF
once	TRBJ2-4	TRBD2	TRBV2	TGTGCCAGCAAACTAGCGGGAGGACCGGAGTACTTC	CASKLAGGPEYF
few	TRBJ2-7	.	TRBV14	TGTGCCAGCAGCCGGGCGCGTCCCTACGAGCAGTACTTC	CASSRARPYEQYF
.	TRBJ2-2	.	TRBV19	TGTGCCAGTAGTATAGCCAAGGACACCGGGGAGCTGTTTTTT	CASSIAKDTGELFF
few	TRBJ1-5	.	TRBV7-2	TGTGCCAGCAGCTTAGATGGGGCCGTGGGTCAGCCCCAGCATTTT	CASSLDGAVGQPQHF
.	TRBJ2-4	.	TRBV19	TGTGCCAGTAGTGATAGCGGATTAGCCAAAAACATTCAGTACTTC	CASSDSGLAKNIQYF
few	TRBJ2-1	.	TRBV27	TGTGCCAGCTGTCGGGACCCCAACTACAATGAGCAGTTCTTC	CASCRDPNYNEQFF
once	TRBJ1-2	TRBD1	TRBV19	TGTGCCAGTACCCCTGGACAGGGGGCGCAGATGAGGGGCTACACCTTC	CASTPGQGAQMRGYTF
.	TRBJ2-7	.	TRBV13	TGTGCCAGCAGCTTGACGGGGACTCGCGAGCAGTACTTC	CASSLTGTREQYF
few	TRBJ1-1	.	TRBV30	TGTGCCTGGAGTGTACTGCCGGGGTCAGGTGAAGCTTTCTTT	CAWSVLPGSGEAFF
.	TRBJ2-2	TRBD2	TRBV5-4	TGTGCCAGCAGCGTCCCCGGGCGGGAGGACGCCGGGGAGCTGTTTTTT	CASSVPGREDAGELFF
.	TRBJ2-3	.	TRBV2	TGTGCCAGCAGTGAAGCACCCCTCAGGGCGCAGTATTTT	CASSEAPLRAQYF
once	TRBJ2-4	TRBD2	TRBV7-2	TGTGCCAGCAGCTTGTCTAGCGGGACGGGTAACATTCAGTACTTC	CASSLSSGTGNIQYF
many	TRBJ1-4	.	TRBV11-2	TGTGCCAGCAGCCGGGGATATCAAGGGGAAAAACTGTTTTTT	CASSRGYQGEKLFF
.	TRBJ2-5	TRBD1	TRBV30	TGTGCCTCCCAGACAGGGGGCTCGGAGACCCAGTACTTC	CASQTGGSETQYF
.	TRBJ1-3	.	TRBV11-2	TGTGCCAGCAGCTTAGGTGGAGGGGCTGGAAACACCATATATTTT	CASSLGGGAGNTIYF
.	TRBJ2-1	.	TRBV7-6	TGTGCCAGCAGCACCCGACTCAACAATGAGCAGTTCTTC	CASSTRLNNEQFF
once	TRBJ2-7	.	TRBV28	TGTGCCAGCAGTTCGCCCCCTTCTGCCTACGAGCAGTACTTC	CASSSPPSAYEQYF
once	TRBJ2-7	.	TRBV5-1	TGCGCCAGCAGCTCCTCCCCTGGATCATACGAGCAGTACTTC	CASSSSPGSYEQYF
few	TRBJ2-7	TRBD1	TRBV19	TGTGCCACCAAGACAGGGGACGGTCCCTACGAGCAGTACTTC	CATKTGDGPYEQYF
.	TRBJ1-5	.	TRBV19	TGTGCCAGTAGTATCGGGAGGAATCAGCCCCAGCATTTT	CASSIGRNQPQHF
.	TRBJ1-2	.	TRBV9	TGTGCCAGCAGCGTTTCCGGCCAGACCTATGGCTACACCTTC	CASSVSGQTYGYTF
.	TRBJ2-4	.	TRBV10-2	TGCGCCAGCAGTGACCGCGGGATGGGGAGCATTCAGTACTTC	CASSDRGMGSIQYF
.	TRBJ2-1	.	TRBV5-1	TGCGCCAGCAGCTTGGTGGGACACCAAAAACTTACCTACAATGAGCAGTTCTTC	CASSLVGHQKLTYNEQFF